This TCR beta chain was documented in a study of radiotherapy plus CTLA-4 blockade in lung cancer. Findings and limits, study-wide: Early clone dynamics of blood T cells, plus interferon-beta, reportedly predicted response best. After radiotherapy and ipilimumab, tumor-derived clones expanded in peripheral blood.

Comment on this clone: Its cognate antigen is unknown.

Method: immunoSEQ multiplex PCR; TCRdb's copy keeps in-frame clones and lacks some. Of around 91,000 clones in the sample, around 88% were seen once. The ends lost 4 bases at V and 5 bases at J; junction bases unmatched: 9. This CDR3 has 15 amino acids. CDR1 MNHNS and CDR2 SASEGT come from the germline V gene. This sequence was found in a human donor with non-small cell lung cancer that progressed on radiotherapy plus ipilimumab. The chain combines TRBV6-1 with TRBJ2-7, with 9 nucleotides matching TRBD2. Source: peripheral blood, taken from a patient treated with radiotherapy plus ipilimumab. CDR3 sequence: CASSGGSSGTHEQYF. CDR3 nucleotide sequence: TGTGCCAGCAGTGGGGGTTCTAGCGGGACCCACGAGCAGTACTTC.